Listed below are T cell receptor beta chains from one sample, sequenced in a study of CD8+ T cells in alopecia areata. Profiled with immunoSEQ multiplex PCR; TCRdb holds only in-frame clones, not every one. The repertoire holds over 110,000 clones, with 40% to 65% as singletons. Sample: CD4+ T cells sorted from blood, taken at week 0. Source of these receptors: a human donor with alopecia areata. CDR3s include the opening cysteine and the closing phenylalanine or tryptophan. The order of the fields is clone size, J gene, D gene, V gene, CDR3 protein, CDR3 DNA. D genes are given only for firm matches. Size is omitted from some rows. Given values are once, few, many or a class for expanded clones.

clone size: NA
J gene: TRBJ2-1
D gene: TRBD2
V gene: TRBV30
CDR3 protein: CAWSGTGLQRFF
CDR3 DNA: TGTGCCTGGAGTGGGACGGGACTACAAAGGTTCTTC

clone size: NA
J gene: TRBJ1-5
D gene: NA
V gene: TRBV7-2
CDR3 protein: CASSDTGKPQHF
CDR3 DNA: TGTGCCAGCAGCGACACGGGGAAGCCCCAGCATTTT

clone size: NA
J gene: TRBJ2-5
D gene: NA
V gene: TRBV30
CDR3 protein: CAWSDPGLQFETQYF
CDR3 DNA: TGTGCCTGGAGTGACCCGGGACTCCAATTCGAGACCCAGTACTTC

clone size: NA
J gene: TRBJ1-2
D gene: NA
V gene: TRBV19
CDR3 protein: CASNDINYGYTF
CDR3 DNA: TGTGCCAGTAACGATATTAACTATGGCTACACCTTC

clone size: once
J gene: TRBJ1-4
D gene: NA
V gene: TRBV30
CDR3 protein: CAWSRGARGEKLFF
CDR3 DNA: TGTGCCTGGAGCCGGGGGGCCCGGGGAGAAAAACTGTTTTTT

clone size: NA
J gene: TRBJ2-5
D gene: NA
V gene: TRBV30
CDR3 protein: CAWSRGAAKAQYF
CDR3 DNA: TGTGCCTGGAGTCGGGGGGCAGCTAAGGCCCAGTACTTC

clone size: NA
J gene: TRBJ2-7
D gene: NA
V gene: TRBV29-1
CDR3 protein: CSVTPVAGTSYEQYF
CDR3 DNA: TGCAGCGTGACCCCCGTGGCAGGGACCTCCTACGAGCAGTACTTC

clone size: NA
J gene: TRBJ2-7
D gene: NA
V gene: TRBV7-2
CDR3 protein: CASSLEAGDTSYPDYEQYF
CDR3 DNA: TGTGCCAGCAGCTTAGAGGCGGGGGACACCTCCTACCCCGACTACGAGCAGTACTTC

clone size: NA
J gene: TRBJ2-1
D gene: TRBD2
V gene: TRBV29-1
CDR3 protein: CSVPGTSGIEQFF
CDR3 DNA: TGCAGCGTTCCCGGGACTAGCGGGATTGAGCAGTTCTTC

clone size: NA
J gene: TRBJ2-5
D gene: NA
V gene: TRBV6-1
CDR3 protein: CASSERLGRGLQETQYF
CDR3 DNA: TGTGCCAGCAGTGAAAGGTTGGGCAGGGGACTCCAAGAGACCCAGTACTTC

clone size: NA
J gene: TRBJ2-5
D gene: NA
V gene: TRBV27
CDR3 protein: CASSHGGRETQYF
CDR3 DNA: TGTGCCAGCAGTCATGGGGGGAGGGAGACCCAGTACTTC

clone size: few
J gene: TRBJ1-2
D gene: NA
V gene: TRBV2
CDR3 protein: CASSQGGYTF
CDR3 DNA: TGTGCCAGCAGCCAGGGTGGCTACACCTTC

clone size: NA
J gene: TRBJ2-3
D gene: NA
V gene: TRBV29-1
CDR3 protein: CSVEVGLSGRGTQYF
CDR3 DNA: TGCAGCGTTGAAGTAGGTCTGTCGGGCAGGGGAACGCAGTATTTT

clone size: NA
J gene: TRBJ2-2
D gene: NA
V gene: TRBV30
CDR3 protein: CAWIRTGAAGELFF
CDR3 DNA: TGTGCCTGGATACGGACGGGAGCGGCCGGGGAGCTGTTTTTT

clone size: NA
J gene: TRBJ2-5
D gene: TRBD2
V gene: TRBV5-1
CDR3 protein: CASSVLAGGLQETQYF
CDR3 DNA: TGCGCCAGCAGCGTCCTAGCGGGGGGCCTCCAAGAGACCCAGTACTTC

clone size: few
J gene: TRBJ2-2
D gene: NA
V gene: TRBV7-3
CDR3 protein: CASSYHVNTGELFF
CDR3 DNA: TGTGCCAGCAGCTACCACGTGAACACCGGGGAGCTGTTTTTT

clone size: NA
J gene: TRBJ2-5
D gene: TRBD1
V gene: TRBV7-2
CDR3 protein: CASSTDRQETQYF
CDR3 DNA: TGTGCCAGCAGCACGGACAGGCAAGAGACCCAGTACTTC

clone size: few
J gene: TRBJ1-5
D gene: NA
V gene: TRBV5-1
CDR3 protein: CASSLEGDNYQPQHF
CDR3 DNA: TGCGCCAGCAGCTTGGAGGGGGACAACTATCAGCCCCAGCATTTT

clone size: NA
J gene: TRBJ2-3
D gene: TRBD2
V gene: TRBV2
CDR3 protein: CASSGSSGSRTDTQYF
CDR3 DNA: TGTGCCAGCAGTGGGTCTAGCGGGAGTAGGACAGATACGCAGTATTTT

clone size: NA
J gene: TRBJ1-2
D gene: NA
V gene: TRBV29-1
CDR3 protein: CSVVWAGTYTF
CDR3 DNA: TGCAGCGTTGTGTGGGCAGGGACCTACACCTTC

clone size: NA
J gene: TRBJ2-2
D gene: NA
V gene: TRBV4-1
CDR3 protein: CASSQHGGVTGELFF
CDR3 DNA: TGCGCCAGCTCCCAGCATGGAGGGGTCACCGGGGAGCTGTTTTTT

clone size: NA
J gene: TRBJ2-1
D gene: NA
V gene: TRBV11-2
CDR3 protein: CASSKPGRRYNEQFF
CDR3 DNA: TGTGCCAGCAGCAAACCGGGACGGAGGTACAATGAGCAGTTCTTC

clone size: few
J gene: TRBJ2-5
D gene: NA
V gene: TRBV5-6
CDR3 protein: CASSFRGEETQYF
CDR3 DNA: TGTGCCAGCAGCTTTAGAGGGGAAGAGACCCAGTACTTC

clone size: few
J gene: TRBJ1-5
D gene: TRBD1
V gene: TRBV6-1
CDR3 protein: CASIGGQGGNQPQHF
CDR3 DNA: TGTGCCAGCATCGGGGGACAGGGCGGCAATCAGCCCCAGCATTTT

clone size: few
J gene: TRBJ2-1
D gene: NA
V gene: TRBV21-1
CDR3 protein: CASSRPLAECGNEQFF
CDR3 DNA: TGTGCCAGCAGCAGACCCTTAGCGGAGTGTGGGAATGAGCAGTTCTTC